The present T cell receptor (beta chain) was sequenced within a study of spatial heterogeneity in lung cancer. J lost 2 bases, V lost 6 bases, and 4 bases had no gene match. This CDR3 has 14 residues. Time point specified: sample taken at primary tumor resection. Whole RNA from tumor, nontumor lung or frozen PBMC was sequenced unsorted. TCRdb independently ran MiXCR on the 5' RACE reads; one entry per CDR3 protein. The sample holds 14,000 to 15,000 distinct CDR3 sequences, 10% to 13% seen once. This sequence was found in a female donor with early-stage non-small cell lung cancer. The chain has TRBV12-3 or TRBV12-4 and TRBJ1-2; 9 bases fit TRBD1. The material sequenced was PBMCs, taken at surgery. The DNA of the CDR3 is TGTGCCAGCAGGTGGGGACAGGGAAACTATGGCTACACCTTC. Translation: CASRWGQGNYGYTF.